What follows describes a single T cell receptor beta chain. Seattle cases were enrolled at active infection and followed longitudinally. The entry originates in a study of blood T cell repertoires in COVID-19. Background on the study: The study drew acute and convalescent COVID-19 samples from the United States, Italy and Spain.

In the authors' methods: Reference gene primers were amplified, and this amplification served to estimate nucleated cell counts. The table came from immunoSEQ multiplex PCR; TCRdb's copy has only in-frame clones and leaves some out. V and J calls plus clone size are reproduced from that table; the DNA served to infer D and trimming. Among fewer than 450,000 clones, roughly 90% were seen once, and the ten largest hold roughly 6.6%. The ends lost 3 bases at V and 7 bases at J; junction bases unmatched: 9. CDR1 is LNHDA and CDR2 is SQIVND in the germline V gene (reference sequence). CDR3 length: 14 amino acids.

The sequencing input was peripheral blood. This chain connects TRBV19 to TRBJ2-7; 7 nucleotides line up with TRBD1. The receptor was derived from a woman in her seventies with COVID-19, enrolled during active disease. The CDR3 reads CASSISSTGSEQYF. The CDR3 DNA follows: TGTGCCAGTAGTATTTCGTCGACAGGGAGTGAGCAGTACTTC.